This TCR beta chain came from a study of cytomegalovirus exposure and HLA in healthy donors. Study-level findings and limits: No immune exposure information besides CMV serostatus was available. V- and J-gene trimming in TCR beta was tied to a missense DCLRE1C variant by an analysis performed later. The CMV antigen specificity of a few CMV-associated chains was confirmed through in vitro analysis.

V was clipped by 3 bases and J by 5 bases; unmatched bases: 7. Germline-derived CDR1 and CDR2 are MGHRA and YSYEKL. This CDR3 is built from 14 residues. As to this clone: As yet, its antigen is unknown.

Amplification used 60 Vbeta primers and 13 Jbeta primers. Method: immunoSEQ multiplex PCR; TCRdb's copy keeps in-frame clones and lacks some. Among 50,000 to 65,000 clones listed, approximately 71% were seen once. This TCR was recovered from a man in his fifties in good health and CMV-seropositive. This rearrangement joins TRBV4-1 to TRBJ2-7; TRBD1 aligns across 7 bases. The sample was PBMCs. The CDR3 region is CASSQVTGADEQYF. Written as DNA, the CDR3 is TGCGCCAGCAGCCAGGTCACAGGGGCCGACGAGCAGTACTTC.